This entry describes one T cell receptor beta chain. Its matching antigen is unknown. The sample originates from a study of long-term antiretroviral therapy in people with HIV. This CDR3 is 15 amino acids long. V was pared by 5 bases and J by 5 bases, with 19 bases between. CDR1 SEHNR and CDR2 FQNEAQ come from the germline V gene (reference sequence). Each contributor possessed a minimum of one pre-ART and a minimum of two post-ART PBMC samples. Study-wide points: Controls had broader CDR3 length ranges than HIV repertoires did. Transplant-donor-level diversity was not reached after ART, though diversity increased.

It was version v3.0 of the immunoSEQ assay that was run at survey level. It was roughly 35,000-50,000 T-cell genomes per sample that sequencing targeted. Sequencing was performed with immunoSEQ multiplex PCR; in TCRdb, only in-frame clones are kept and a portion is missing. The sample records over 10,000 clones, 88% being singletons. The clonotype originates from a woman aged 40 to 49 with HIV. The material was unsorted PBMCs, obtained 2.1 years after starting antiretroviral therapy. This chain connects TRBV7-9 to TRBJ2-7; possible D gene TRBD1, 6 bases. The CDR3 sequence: CASSRTTPPGDEQYF. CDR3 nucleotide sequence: TGTGCCAGCAGCCGCACAACCCCGCCAGGGGACGAGCAGTACTTC. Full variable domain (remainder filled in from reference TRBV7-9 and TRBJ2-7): DTGVSQNPRHKITKRGQNVTFRCDPISEHNRLYWYRQTLGQGPEFLTYFQNEAQLEKSRLLSDRFSAERPKGSFSTLEIQRTEQGDSAMYLCASSRTTPPGDEQYFGPGTRLTVT.